The source of this TCR beta chain is a study of chemoradiotherapy in HPV16-positive cancers. Study background: A couple of HPV16-positive patients' cells yielded candidate HPV-specific clones and common motifs.

CDR1 MNHEY and CDR2 SVGAGI come from the germline V gene. The V end lost 5 bases, the J end lost 3 bases, and 13 bases lay between the germline ends. The CDR3 covers 14 residues. Some clones are missing from TCRdb's copy, which holds only in-frame ones; the method was immunoSEQ multiplex PCR. The repertoire has about 12,000 clones, around 77% of them found once; the top ten carry approximately 1.4%. Findings and caveats of the study: Better recurrence-free survival went with HPV-responsive T-cell expansion in HPV16-positive patients. Functional assays defining HPV-specific T cells used only a couple of HPV16-positive patients.

About this clone itself: The antigen remains undetermined.

This specimen was taken from a patient who underwent chemoradiotherapy. This TCR derives from a human donor with HPV-associated anogenital cancer. The chain is built from TRBV6-5 and TRBJ1-1; possible D gene TRBD1, 5 bases. The CDR3 sequence is CASSRQGGHTEAFF. In DNA form, the CDR3 reads TGTGCCAGCAGTAGGCAGGGCGGGCACACTGAAGCTTTCTTT.